This T cell receptor (beta chain) was obtained from a study of blood T cell repertoires in COVID-19. Some clones are missing from TCRdb's copy, which holds only in-frame ones; the method was immunoSEQ multiplex PCR. This sample has 250,000 or so clones, with more than 70% found just once. Germline V gene data show CDR1 as SGHAT and CDR2 as FQDESV (reference sequence). This CDR3 is built from 14 residues. J lost 7 bases, V lost 1 base, and 6 bases had no gene match. This clonotype was obtained from a woman in her twenties or thirties with COVID-19, enrolled during active disease. The chain uses TRBV11-1 and TRBJ1-1, with 7 bases identical to TRBD1. What was sequenced was peripheral blood. For the CDR3, the DNA is TGTGCCAGCAGCTTAGACGGACAGGAACTTGAAGCTTTCTTT. This gives the protein CASSLDGQELEAFF.